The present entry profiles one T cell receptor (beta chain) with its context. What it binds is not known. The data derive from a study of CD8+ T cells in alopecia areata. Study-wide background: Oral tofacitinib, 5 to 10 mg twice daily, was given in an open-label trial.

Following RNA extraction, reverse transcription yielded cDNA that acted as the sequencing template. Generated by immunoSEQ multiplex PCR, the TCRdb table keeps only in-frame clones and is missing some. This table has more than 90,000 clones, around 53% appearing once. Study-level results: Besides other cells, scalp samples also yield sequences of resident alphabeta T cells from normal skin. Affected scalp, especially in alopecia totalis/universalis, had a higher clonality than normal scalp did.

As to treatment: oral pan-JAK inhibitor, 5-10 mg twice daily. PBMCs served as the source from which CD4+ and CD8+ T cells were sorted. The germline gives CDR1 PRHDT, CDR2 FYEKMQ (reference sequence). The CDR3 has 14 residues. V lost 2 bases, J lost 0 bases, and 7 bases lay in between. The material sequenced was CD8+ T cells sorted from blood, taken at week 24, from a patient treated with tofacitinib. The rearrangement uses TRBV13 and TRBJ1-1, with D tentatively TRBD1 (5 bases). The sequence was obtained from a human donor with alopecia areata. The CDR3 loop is CASSLSGMNTEAFF. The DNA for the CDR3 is TGTGCCAGCAGCTTATCAGGGATGAACACTGAAGCTTTCTTT. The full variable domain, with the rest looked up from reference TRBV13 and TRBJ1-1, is AAGVIQSPRHLIKEKRETATLKCYPIPRHDTVYWYQQGPGQDPQFLISFYEKMQSDKGSIPDRFSAQQFSDYHSELNMSSLELGDSALYFCASSLSGMNTEAFFGQGTRLTVV.